Listed here are 7 T cell receptor beta chains from one sample, sequenced in a study of graft-versus-host responses after intestinal transplantation. Produced via immunoSEQ multiplex PCR; TCRdb's table is partial and in-frame only. Among 6,000 to 9,000 clones listed, around 30% were seen once. The starting material was alloreactive CD4+ T cells from a mixed lymphocyte reaction culture, obtained before transplantation. Subset denoted: CFSE-low proliferating T cells sorted from roughly six-day pre-transplant mixed lymphocyte reaction (GvH or HvG direction). Every receptor here comes from a human patient who was an organ donor for intestinal transplantation.

By frequency in the sample, this clone is medium-sized (0.01 to 0.1%). The chain couples TRBV6-5 to TRBJ1-6; D is unclear. The germline V and J ends were trimmed by 7 bases and 4 bases, with 14 bases remaining between them. The germline CDR1 and CDR2 sequences are MNHEY and SVGAGI. The CDR3 spans 15 residues. The CDR3 bases are TGTGCCAGCACCTTAGGACGGGGATATAATTCACCCCTCCACTTT. Its protein product is CASTLGRGYNSPLHF.

This clone occurred a few times. The gene calls are TRBV13 and TRBJ1-3, with D unclear. Per the germline V gene, CDR1 is PRHDT and CDR2 is FYEKMQ (reference sequence). This CDR3 comprises 14 residues. The V end lost 3 bases, the J end lost 7 bases, and 13 bases lay between the germline ends. The CDR3 DNA reads as TGTGCCAGCAGCTTTCGGGATGTTTTGAACACCATATATTTT. As protein: CASSFRDVLNTIYF.

This clone is judged medium-sized. The chain links TRBV5-1 to TRBJ1-3; D is unresolved. This CDR3 has 13 amino acids. CDR1 and CDR2 (germline): SGHRS, YFSETQ. Trimming left V 2 bases short and J 4 bases short, with 7 bases between. This CDR3 reads CASSLGRGNTIYF. The CDR3 DNA reads as TGCGCCAGCAGCTTAGGGAGAGGAAACACCATATATTTT.

The V gene is TRBV28, the J gene TRBJ2-7, with D hard to call. V was pared by 6 bases and J by 5 bases, with 8 bases between. CDR1 and CDR2 (germline): MDHEN, SYDVKM. This CDR3 has 11 residues. The CDR3 reads CASRAPDEQYF. Written as DNA, the CDR3 is TGTGCCAGCAGGGCCCCCGACGAGCAGTACTTC. The full variable domain, completed using reference TRBV28 and TRBJ2-7, is DVKVTQSSRYLVKRTGEKVFLECVQDMDHENMFWYRQDPGLGLRLIYFSYDVKMKEKGDIPEGYSVSREKKERFSLILESASTNQTSMYLCASRAPDEQYFGPGTRLTVT.

The V call is TRBV7-8, the J call TRBJ1-1; tentatively, D is TRBD1 (5 bases). Germline assignment: CDR1 SGHVS and CDR2 FQNEAQ. Between the trimmed V and J ends, which lost 0 bases and 4 bases, there was a span of 9 bases. The CDR3 contains 14 residues. CDR3 sequence reads: CASSLASGGTEAFF. CDR3 nucleotides: TGTGCCAGCAGCTTAGCTTCCGGGGGCACTGAAGCTTTCTTT.

The chain combines TRBV5-8 with TRBJ1-4; 11 bases fit TRBD1. There are 15 residues in the CDR3. CDR1 and CDR2 from the germline V gene are SGHTS and YDEGEE. The trim removed 4 bases at V and 8 bases at J, leaving 7 bases unmatched. This chain's CDR3 is CASSRGTGGIEKLFF. CDR3 DNA sequence: TGTGCCAGCAGCAGGGGGACAGGGGGGATCGAAAAACTGTTTTTT.

The chain couples TRBV5-8 to TRBJ2-5; 11 nucleotides agree with TRBD2. CDR3 size: 15 residues. With V trimmed by 0 bases and J by 5 bases, 3 bases remained unmatched. The V gene's germline CDR1 is SGHTS and CDR2 YDEGEE. The CDR3 loop reads CASSLGLAGGETQYF. DNA for the CDR3: TGTGCCAGCAGCTTGGGGCTAGCGGGGGGTGAGACCCAGTACTTC.